This T cell receptor (beta chain) was observed in a study of shared clonotypes between healthy human individuals. CD45RO-negative cells were positively selected for CCR7, leaving out terminally differentiated effector memory CD45RA+ cells. Several immunoSEQ plates received, in even portions, the genomic DNA of each subset. Assay: immunoSEQ multiplex PCR; the TCRdb copy retains only in-frame clones and omits some. The table lists just over 2,000,000 clones, about 95% of them singletons, with 0.85% to 1.2% in the top ten. Looked up from germline, CDR1 is SGHNT and CDR2 is YYREEE (reference sequence). V was shortened by 0 bases and J by 8 bases, with 12 bases between the two germline ends. The CDR3 has 14 amino acids.

This chain connects TRBV5-4 to TRBJ1-5; D remains ambiguous. The sample comprised naive CD8+ T cells sorted from blood. The sequence was collected from a man aged 18 to 35 in good health. The CDR3 DNA reads as TGTGCCAGCAGCTTGGCCGGGGAGGGCGAGCCCCAGCATTTT. Translation gives CASSLAGEGEPQHF.